This TCR beta chain emerged from a study of T cells in Graves' hyperthyroidism and ophthalmopathy (dated by TCRdb to between 2018 and 2021). Concerning the study at large: Peripheral blood was sampled at the time of initial diagnosis, prior to any treatment. Prospective prediction of ophthalmopathy was tested in an independent validation cohort consisting of some 18 hyperthyroidism patients and more than 15 patients who later progressed to ophthalmopathy. TCR Vbeta CDR3 sequencing of 120 to 150 peripheral blood samples (fewer than 45 ophthalmopathy, under 80 hyperthyroidism and around 17 progressor patients) is reported in the paper. After sampling, hyperthyroidism patients received methimazole starting at 30 mg daily, and ophthalmopathy patients received high-dose intravenous methylprednisolone. For training and testing, the 100 patients in the discovery cohort were randomly divided in a 7:3 ratio. The study also compared thyroid tissue and blood T-cell repertoires from five or six Graves' hyperthyroidism patients. To identify distinguishing TCR V-J signatures, a discovery cohort of 100 or so patients was used, comprising 43 with Graves' ophthalmopathy and 57 with stable Graves' hyperthyroidism. What the work shows at the level of the full study, not this receptor alone: Most expanded thyroid clonotypes (frequency above 0.001) were also detected in blood, suggesting blood repertoires may reflect thyroid immune responses. Ophthalmopathy was separated from stable hyperthyroidism by a 13 V-J signature model, with around 90% sensitivity and 81% to 82% specificity obtained in cross-validation and 80%/75% obtained in testing. No statistical method was used to set the sample size in advance, and investigators knew the group allocation. During validation, the model predicted progression to ophthalmopathy a median of about 5.9 months ahead of onset, with almost 71% sensitivity and more than 72% specificity.

CDR1 and CDR2, looked up from the germline V gene, are MNHEY and SVGAGI. Including cysteine and phenylalanine, the CDR3 has 15 amino acids. CDR3 DNA is the only sequence kept; it has 45 bases, read in frame from the first base. Trimming costs V 2 bases and J 1 base, and their ends lie 11 bases apart. This clonotype was recorded a few times. What this receptor recognizes is not known. No base quality values were provided; no much bigger clone lies one nucleotide off. Ophthalmopathy patients had moderately to severely active disease, with a Clinical Activity Score of 3 or more, a NOSPECS grade of 4 or more, and a disease duration of less than 3 months. Exclusion was applied to patients with uncontrolled infections, other autoimmune diseases, pregnancy or lactation. Diagnoses were established on the basis of clinical symptoms, serum thyroxine and TRAb, thyroid ultrasound, and orbital computed tomography. PBMCs were separated from 10 ml of fresh peripheral blood using Ficoll-Paque density gradient centrifugation. Total RNA was extracted using Trizol reagent, and RNA quality was assessed on an Agilent 2100 Bioanalyzer.

TCR beta CDR3 regions were amplified from RNA transcripts. The first round of RT-PCR for the TCR CDR3 was performed with the HTBI primer set and the Qiagen OneStep RT-PCR kit. The libraries were constructed in a second round of multiplex PCR and then size-selected and purified. The libraries were sequenced on an Illumina HiSeq2000 using paired-end 100 bp reads. The study's processing was this. SOAPnuke was used to process the raw data, with reads discarded if the reads contained adapters or uncalled bases, had a mean Phred below 15, or lacked an exact constant-primer or identifier match. COPE v1.2.5 was used to merge the high-quality paired reads, and each unique nucleotide sequence was defined as a clonotype. Clonotypes were aligned to IMGT TRBV, TRBD and TRBJ reference segments using MiTCR v1.1. Analysis was restricted to V-J combinations with a frequency above 0.0001, which covered about 99% of repertoires. The TCS score was defined as the ratio of F50 (clonal expansion) to E x V (chaos), calculated using BLOSUM62-based TCRdist between CDR3 peptides within each V-J. Welch's t-statistics and random forest reduced fewer than 550 V-J features to fewer than 15, which were used in a naive Bayes classifier (R e1071). The raw public data were reprocessed by TCRdb itself: fastp quality trimming at Q25, MiXCR clonotype calling, in-frame beta chains only. A single entry per CDR3 protein holds the most common genes and DNA from its merged rows. These V and J calls derive from TCRdb rather than the authors' analysis. In this sample the table shows around 520,000 distinct CDR3 sequences, 24% of which occur a single time. The top ten clonotypes cover around 10% of the sample.

Here the chain combines TRBV6-5 and TRBJ2-5; TRBD1 is a weak D gene call, 5 bases matching. The source of this sequence is a woman aged 25 to 39 with Graves' ophthalmopathy. The sample taken for sequencing was blood. Here the CDR3 is given as CASSYRPGSQETQYF. Read as DNA, the sequence is TGTGCCAGCAGTTACCGCCCAGGGTCCCAAGAGACCCAGTACTTC.